This record covers a single T cell receptor (beta chain). This entry belongs to a study of blood T cell repertoires in COVID-19. Study in general: PBMCs, B-cell-depleted T cells, or T cells provided the cDNA or gDNA that made up the material.

The data were produced by immunoSEQ multiplex PCR, yet TCRdb's version contains in-frame clones alone and is incomplete. The sample has roughly 120,000 clones; approximately 84% are singletons. The receptor was derived from a woman aged 50 to 60 with acute or convalescent COVID-19. The sequenced sample was peripheral blood.

The CDR3 loop reads CASSLAPVRPQHF. CDR3 DNA: TGTGCCAGCAGCTTGGCTCCGGTAAGGCCCCAGCATTTT. This chain joins TRBV5-8 and TRBJ1-5; D ambiguous. From germline, CDR1 is SGHTS and CDR2 YDEGEE. The CDR3 covers 13 residues. Trimming took 0 bases from V and 9 from J, leaving 10 bases between them.